This TCR beta chain was profiled in a study of blood T cell repertoires in COVID-19. Across the study: From the United States, Italy and Spain came samples of acute and convalescent COVID-19. In each case, the material was cDNA or gDNA derived from T cells, B-cell-depleted T cells, or PBMCs.

This clone was seen a handful of times. The germline V and J ends were trimmed by 0 bases and 2 bases, with 6 bases remaining between them. Per the germline V gene, CDR1 is SGDLS and CDR2 is YYNGEE. This CDR3 comprises 13 residues. Adults between about 18 and 95 years of age took part from more than 20 US areas. In the source study's methods: Amplification with reference gene primers provided the estimates of nucleated cell counts. Using immunoSEQ multiplex PCR, the repertoire was profiled, and TCRdb retains in-frame clones only, with some absent. V, J and clone size were drawn from that table, and D and trimming were deduced from the DNA. The sample records a few hundred thousand clones, around 84% being singletons.

The chain links TRBV9 to TRBJ2-7; D gene ambiguous. The sequenced sample was PBMCs or T cells enriched from blood (not recorded which). The TCR originated in a woman in her forties with acute COVID-19. CDR3 sequence: CASSVDLTYEQYF. The CDR3 DNA sequence: TGTGCCAGCAGCGTAGACCTAACCTACGAGCAGTACTTC.